The subject of this entry is one T cell receptor beta chain. What it recognizes is unknown. V lost 5 bases, J lost 7 bases, and 14 bases stayed unmatched. The CDR3 is 16 residues long. This entry comes from a study of T cells in Graves' hyperthyroidism and ophthalmopathy. For the study at large: Blood from the periphery was taken at initial diagnosis, before any treatment. Study-level points and caveats: Ophthalmopathy, as predicted by the model, came a median roughly 6.5 months after the prediction. Among thyroid clonotypes expanded above 0.001, most also appeared in blood.

The CDR3 regions of TCR beta were amplified from RNA transcripts. In the first-round RT-PCR of the TCR CDR3, the HTBI primer set was used. TCRdb analysed the multiplex PCR reads with MiXCR anew, one entry per CDR3 protein. The sample lists more than 550,000 distinct CDR3 sequences, about 17% occurring once. Blood was drawn at first hyperthyroidism diagnosis, before any ophthalmopathy symptoms. The V gene is TRBV12-3 or TRBV12-4, the J gene TRBJ2-4; 7 bases agree with TRBD1. The sequence derives from a woman in her 50s with Graves' hyperthyroidism that later progressed to Graves' ophthalmopathy. The sequencing input was blood. CDR3 nucleotides: TGTGCCAGCAGTAAGGGGGCCCAGTGGCCGGGGAACATTCAGTACTTC. Protein: CASSKGAQWPGNIQYF.